The 14 T cell receptor beta chains presented below share a single source sample, sequenced in a study of Graves' ophthalmopathy and Graves' hyperthyroidism (dated by TCRdb to 2017 to 2018). Sequencing relied on an Illumina HiSeq 2000. For repertoire sequencing, the TCR beta CDR3 regions were amplified from RNA transcripts. A first-round RT-PCR used HTBI primers with the Qiagen OneStep RT-PCR kit, followed by a second-round multiplex PCR, size selection and purification. TCRdb ran its own pipeline on the public reads, namely fastp trimming at Q25 and MiXCR clone calling, and kept in-frame beta chains. Every CDR3 protein is listed once, alongside the most common genes and DNA of its rows. For this sample there are about 420,000 distinct CDR3 sequences; over 20% appear just once. Under 3% of the sample is taken by the ten largest. Sample: peripheral blood. Receptors were obtained from a woman in her late teens or twenties with stable Graves' hyperthyroidism. Donor details come from another sample of the same person, matched by shared clones.

This clonotype has only a few counts. The V call is TRBV14, the J call TRBJ2-4, with 10 bases aligning to TRBD1. CDR1 SGHDN and CDR2 FVKESK come from the germline V gene. This CDR3 is built from 15 residues. The ends lost 1 base at V and 7 bases at J; junction bases unmatched: 4. The CDR3 loop reads CASSQGTGGKNIQYF. DNA for the CDR3: TGTGCCAGCAGCCAAGGGACAGGGGGAAAGAACATTCAGTACTTC.

This clonotype occurred many times. The chain employs TRBV6-1 and TRBJ2-7, with no clear D. Germline loops: CDR1 MNHNS, CDR2 SASEGT. V gave up 3 bases and J gave up 2 bases, with 8 bases separating them. CDR3 length equals 13 residues. DNA for the CDR3: TGTGCCAGCAGTGACCCAGTCACCTACGAGCAGTACTTC. Translating it yields CASSDPVTYEQYF.

This clonotype came up many times. The chain is built from TRBV2 and TRBJ2-7; possible D gene TRBD2, 6 bases. Germline assignment: CDR1 SNHLY and CDR2 FYNNEI. The CDR3 spans 15 residues. Trimming removed 5 bases at V and 1 base at J, with 15 bases between. For the CDR3, the DNA is TGTGCCAGCAGTCAAATTATCGGGAGTTCCTACGAGCAGTACTTC. This translates into CASSQIIGSSYEQYF.

In this sample, this clonotype turned up once. The V call is TRBV2, the J call TRBJ2-7; 11 bases fit TRBD1. Germline CDR1 and CDR2: SNHLY and FYNNEI. The CDR3 length is 16 residues. Trimming at V came to 4 bases and at J to 4 bases, leaving 9 bases not matched to a gene. The CDR3 spells CASSATGTGGMYEQYF. The CDR3, as DNA: TGTGCCAGCAGTGCCACCGGGACAGGGGGGATGTACGAGCAGTACTTC.

Ten or more counts support this clonotype. The J gene is TRBJ1-2, the V gene TRBV5-1; 10 bases are a match to TRBD1. The CDR3 consists of 15 residues. The V gene end was trimmed by 3 bases and the J gene end by 8 bases; junction bases not matched to a gene: 10. Per germline, CDR1 SGHRS and CDR2 YFSETQ. In nucleotides, the CDR3 is TGCGCCAGCAGCTCCGGGACAGGGGTCATCGGGGGCTACACCTTC. Its translation: CASSSGTGVIGGYTF.

This clonotype was picked up many times. V gene TRBV27 combines with J gene TRBJ2-2, with 8 bases identical to TRBD2. V lost 11 bases and J lost 3; bases outside the gene matches: 8. This CDR3 has 14 amino acids. Per germline, CDR1 MNHEY and CDR2 SMNVEV (reference sequence). CDR3 bases: TGTGCCCCCGGGGGGGGTGCCGACACCGGGGAGCTGTTTTTT. It specifies CAPGGGADTGELFF.

The V gene is TRBV20-1, the J gene TRBJ2-7, with a weak D call TRBD1 (6 bases). CDR1 DFQATT and CDR2 SNEGSKA come from the germline V gene (reference sequence). Trimming pared 1 base from V and 2 bases from J, leaving 12 bases between. The CDR3 extends over 14 amino acids. CDR3 nucleotides: TGCAGTGCTAGAGGGACGGACAGTACCTACGAGCAGTACTTC. As protein: CSARGTDSTYEQYF.

This clonotype was picked up many times. The V gene is TRBV11-2, the J gene TRBJ2-7; D is ambiguous. The CDR3 is made up of 14 amino acids. Trimming cost V 1 base and J 5 bases, with 12 bases left between them. Germline loops: CDR1 SGHAT, CDR2 FQNNGV. CDR3 loop: CASSLAPTVDEQYF. The CDR3, as DNA: TGTGCCAGCAGCTTAGCCCCTACAGTGGACGAGCAGTACTTC. Supplemented by reference TRBV11-2 and TRBJ2-7, the full variable domain reads EAGVAQSPRYKIIEKRQSVAFWCNPISGHATLYWYQQILGQGPKLLIQFQNNGVVDDSQLPKDRFSAERLKGVDSTLKIQPAKLEDSAVYLCASSLAPTVDEQYFGPGTRLTVT.

This clonotype was detected many times. This chain joins TRBV20-1 and TRBJ2-5; D might be TRBD1 (6 bases). CDR1 DFQATT and CDR2 SNEGSKA come from the germline V gene (reference sequence). The CDR3 extends over 13 amino acids. V shed 1 base and J shed 2 bases, with 8 bases lying between them. This CDR3 reads CSARVTGQETQYF. DNA for the CDR3: TGCAGTGCTAGAGTGACAGGACAAGAGACCCAGTACTTC.

The chain combines TRBV6-1 with TRBJ1-5, with 9 positions matching TRBD1. CDR1 MNHNS and CDR2 SASEGT come from the germline V gene. The J segment lost 2 bases and the V segment lost 6 bases, leaving 5 bases of the junction unmatched. The CDR3 runs 15 residues. CDR3 region: CASRSDRGGNQPQHF. CDR3 DNA sequence: TGTGCCAGCAGATCGGACAGGGGAGGCAATCAGCCCCAGCATTTT.

This clonotype was picked up many times. The chain carries TRBV19 and TRBJ1-5; no clear D gene. The CDR3 runs to 14 residues. The germline gives CDR1 LNHDA, CDR2 SQIVND (reference sequence). V gave up 8 bases and J gave up 1 base, with 12 bases separating them. CDR3 nucleotide sequence: TGTGCCAGTCGGAGGTTCGGCAGCAATCAGCCCCAGCATTTT. Translated, it gives CASRRFGSNQPQHF.

This clonotype has ten or more counts. The genes are TRBV7-9 and TRBJ2-5; TRBD2 might be the D (6 bases). Trimming stripped 4 bases from V and 5 bases from J, with 17 bases between. CDR1 and CDR2 from the germline V gene are SEHNR and FQNEAQ (reference sequence). This CDR3 region has 15 residues. CDR3 amino acids: CASSSGLLGPETQYF. The CDR3 region has the DNA TGTGCCAGCAGCTCGGGACTCCTAGGGCCGGAGACCCAGTACTTC.

As to this clonotype: At one end, the junction sequence differs from germline, possibly due to a read error. The chain couples TRBV4-1 to TRBJ1-1; perhaps TRBD1 as D (5 bases). The CDR3 contains 14 residues. Germline V gene sequence: CDR1 MGHRA, CDR2 YSYEKL. In DNA, the CDR3 is TGCGCCAGCAGCCAACGACAGATGAACTCTGAAGCTTTCTTT. Its translation is CASSQRQMNSEAFF.

The rearrangement uses TRBV27 and TRBJ2-6, with D possibly being TRBD1 (5 bases). V was pared by 4 bases and J by 1 base, with 14 bases between. This CDR3 spans 17 amino acids. CDR1 MNHEY and CDR2 SMNVEV come from the germline V gene (reference sequence). CDR3 sequence reads: CASSSKGASSGANVLTF. As DNA, the CDR3 is TGTGCCAGCAGTTCTAAAGGGGCCTCGTCTGGGGCCAACGTCCTGACTTTC.